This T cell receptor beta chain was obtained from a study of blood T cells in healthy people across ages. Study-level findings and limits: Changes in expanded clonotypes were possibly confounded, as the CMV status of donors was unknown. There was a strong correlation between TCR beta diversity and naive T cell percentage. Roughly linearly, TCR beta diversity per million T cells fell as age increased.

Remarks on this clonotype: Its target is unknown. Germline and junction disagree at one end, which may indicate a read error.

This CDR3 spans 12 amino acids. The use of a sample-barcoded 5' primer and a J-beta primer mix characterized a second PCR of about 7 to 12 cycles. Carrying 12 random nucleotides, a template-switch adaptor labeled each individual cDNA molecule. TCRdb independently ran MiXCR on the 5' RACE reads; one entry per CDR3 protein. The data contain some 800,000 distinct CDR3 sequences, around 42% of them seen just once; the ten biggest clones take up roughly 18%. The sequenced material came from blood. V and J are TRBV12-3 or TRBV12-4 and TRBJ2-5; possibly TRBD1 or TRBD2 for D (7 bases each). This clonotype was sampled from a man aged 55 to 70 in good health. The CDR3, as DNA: TGTGCCAGCAGCCCAGGGGGGGCCCGCCCGTTCTTC. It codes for CASSPGGARPFF.